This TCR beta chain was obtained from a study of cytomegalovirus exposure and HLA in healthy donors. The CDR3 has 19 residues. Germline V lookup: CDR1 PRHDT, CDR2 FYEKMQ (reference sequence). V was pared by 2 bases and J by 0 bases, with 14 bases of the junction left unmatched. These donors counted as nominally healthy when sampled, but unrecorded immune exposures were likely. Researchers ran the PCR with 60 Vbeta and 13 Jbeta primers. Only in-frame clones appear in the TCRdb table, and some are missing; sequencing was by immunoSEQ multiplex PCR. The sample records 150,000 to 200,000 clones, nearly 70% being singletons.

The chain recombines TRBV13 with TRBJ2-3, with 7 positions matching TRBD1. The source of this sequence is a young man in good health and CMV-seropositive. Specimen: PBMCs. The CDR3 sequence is CASSLPLGQANSSTDTQYF. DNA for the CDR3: TGTGCCAGCAGCTTACCCCTAGGACAGGCGAATTCTAGCACAGATACGCAGTATTTT.